This is a list of T cell receptor beta chains from one sample in a study of HIV-infected children after antiretroviral therapy interruption. TCRdb independently ran MiXCR on the 3' RACE reads; one entry per CDR3 protein. Found here are about 40,000 distinct CDR3 sequences, less than 8.5% of them singletons; the top ten hold just under 1%. The sequences come from CD45RA+ CD4+ T cells from PBMCs, pooled from several time points, collected from a donor given antiretroviral therapy, either interrupted or continuous. Every receptor here comes from a pool of human donors with HIV. CDR3s leave out the opening cysteine and the closing phenylalanine or tryptophan. Each record gives: clone size, J gene, V gene, CDR3 protein. Clone size is given for some rows only: seen once, a few or many times, or a class if the clone is expanded.

clone size: many; J gene: TRBJ2-2; V gene: TRBV12-3/TRBV12-4; CDR3 protein: ASRSGELF
clone size: many; J gene: TRBJ2-5; V gene: TRBV12-3/TRBV12-4; CDR3 protein: ASSRTGGGETQY
clone size: many; J gene: TRBJ2-3; V gene: TRBV12-3/TRBV12-4; CDR3 protein: ASSLEGQSAETLY
clone size: many; J gene: TRBJ1-5; V gene: TRBV4-1; CDR3 protein: ASRSLMGPQH
clone size: many; J gene: TRBJ2-5; V gene: TRBV3-1; CDR3 protein: ASRVGETQY
clone size: -; J gene: TRBJ2-1; V gene: TRBV5-1; CDR3 protein: ASSLEPINEQF
clone size: few; J gene: TRBJ1-1; V gene: TRBV19; CDR3 protein: ASSIVNKAGTEAF
clone size: many; J gene: TRBJ2-7; V gene: TRBV5-1; CDR3 protein: ASSLERGPYEQY
clone size: -; J gene: TRBJ2-7; V gene: TRBV20-1; CDR3 protein: SARAVSGAERTYEQY
clone size: medium-sized; J gene: TRBJ2-5; V gene: TRBV30; CDR3 protein: AWSPTLNQDTQY
clone size: many; J gene: TRBJ2-1; V gene: TRBV5-1; CDR3 protein: ASSVGTGAYNEQF
clone size: -; J gene: TRBJ2-1; V gene: TRBV12-3/TRBV12-4; CDR3 protein: ASSRTSGPHEQF
clone size: many; J gene: TRBJ1-1; V gene: TRBV12-3/TRBV12-4; CDR3 protein: ASSLVEGIVEAF
clone size: many; J gene: TRBJ2-1; V gene: TRBV27; CDR3 protein: ASSLFPPRLAGPNEQF
clone size: -; J gene: TRBJ1-1; V gene: TRBV20-1; CDR3 protein: SASQAANTEAF
clone size: many; J gene: TRBJ1-2; V gene: TRBV15; CDR3 protein: ATSRGADGYT
clone size: -; J gene: TRBJ2-3; V gene: TRBV5-1; CDR3 protein: ASSWTSGASTDTQY
clone size: -; J gene: TRBJ2-1; V gene: TRBV4-1; CDR3 protein: ASSQELAGGQLYNEQF
clone size: -; J gene: TRBJ2-7; V gene: TRBV2; CDR3 protein: ASSEPGAYYEQY
clone size: many; J gene: TRBJ2-1; V gene: TRBV28; CDR3 protein: ASSLGQSYNEQF
clone size: many; J gene: TRBJ2-7; V gene: TRBV10-3; CDR3 protein: AMAGTSGSEQY
clone size: -; J gene: TRBJ2-5; V gene: TRBV5-5; CDR3 protein: ASSRGGQRETQY
clone size: -; J gene: TRBJ1-6; V gene: TRBV19; CDR3 protein: ASSTHPLSRGAWNSPLH
clone size: many; J gene: TRBJ2-7; V gene: TRBV12-3/TRBV12-4; CDR3 protein: ASSPGTGYEQY
clone size: -; J gene: TRBJ2-4; V gene: TRBV20-1; CDR3 protein: SAIISIAKNIQY
clone size: many; J gene: TRBJ2-4; V gene: TRBV7-9; CDR3 protein: ASSSDAGKNIQY
clone size: many; J gene: TRBJ2-1; V gene: TRBV7-9; CDR3 protein: ASSRVGGLAQRYNEQF
clone size: many; J gene: TRBJ2-5; V gene: TRBV6-6; CDR3 protein: ASSYSEGGETQY
clone size: many; J gene: TRBJ2-2; V gene: TRBV6-1; CDR3 protein: ASSEALATGGTGELF
clone size: many; J gene: TRBJ1-3; V gene: TRBV12-3/TRBV12-4; CDR3 protein: ASRSFWLGNTIY
clone size: many; J gene: TRBJ2-3; V gene: TRBV5-1; CDR3 protein: ASSFGTASTDTQY
clone size: many; J gene: TRBJ1-5; V gene: TRBV12-3/TRBV12-4; CDR3 protein: ASSFANQPQH
clone size: -; J gene: TRBJ2-7; V gene: TRBV4-1; CDR3 protein: ASSQWTSGSSYEQY
clone size: many; J gene: TRBJ2-1; V gene: TRBV9; CDR3 protein: ASSVQTGAYNEQF
clone size: few; J gene: TRBJ1-2; V gene: TRBV4-1; CDR3 protein: ASSQDQGNYGYT
clone size: -; J gene: TRBJ2-3; V gene: TRBV6-5; CDR3 protein: ASSYTGQGTDTQY
clone size: many; J gene: TRBJ2-7; V gene: TRBV6-2/TRBV6-3; CDR3 protein: ASSRTSGSFEQY
clone size: many; J gene: TRBJ2-2; V gene: TRBV28; CDR3 protein: ASSRTENTGELF
clone size: many; J gene: TRBJ2-4; V gene: TRBV12-3/TRBV12-4; CDR3 protein: ASSTRGGRRLAKNIQY
clone size: -; J gene: TRBJ2-7; V gene: TRBV11-1; CDR3 protein: ASPRGRSYEQY
clone size: many; J gene: TRBJ1-5; V gene: TRBV12-3/TRBV12-4; CDR3 protein: ASSFRANQPQH
clone size: many; J gene: TRBJ2-4; V gene: TRBV25-1; CDR3 protein: ASSTTGYSAKNIQY
clone size: many; J gene: TRBJ1-2; V gene: TRBV28; CDR3 protein: ASSSGEYGYT
clone size: once; J gene: TRBJ2-5; V gene: TRBV4-2; CDR3 protein: ASSQDPRDLRLAGGKETQY
clone size: many; J gene: TRBJ2-4; V gene: TRBV4-2; CDR3 protein: ASSQDWGQNTLY
clone size: many; J gene: TRBJ2-1; V gene: TRBV11-2; CDR3 protein: ASSLDLAGNEQF
clone size: few; J gene: TRBJ2-5; V gene: TRBV24-1; CDR3 protein: ATSDLPKKTTSQETQY
clone size: many; J gene: TRBJ2-7; V gene: TRBV11-2; CDR3 protein: ASRGLAGVVDEQY
clone size: few; J gene: TRBJ2-7; V gene: TRBV6-5; CDR3 protein: ASSYDRPSSYEQY
clone size: many; J gene: TRBJ2-3; V gene: TRBV6-5; CDR3 protein: ASSTQRTSGTTDTQY
clone size: -; J gene: TRBJ1-5; V gene: TRBV18; CDR3 protein: ASSTGRGDTNQPQH
clone size: many; J gene: TRBJ2-1; V gene: TRBV6-6; CDR3 protein: ASRAAYAEQF
clone size: many; J gene: TRBJ2-5; V gene: TRBV19; CDR3 protein: ASSPWLAGDETQY
clone size: few; J gene: TRBJ2-1; V gene: TRBV4-1; CDR3 protein: ASSLTGDGAEQF
clone size: many; J gene: TRBJ2-3; V gene: TRBV3-1; CDR3 protein: ASSQAVRGLRTDTQY
clone size: -; J gene: TRBJ1-1; V gene: TRBV7-2; CDR3 protein: ASSLQGVNTEAF
clone size: many; J gene: TRBJ1-1; V gene: TRBV27; CDR3 protein: ASRGRVNTEAF
clone size: -; J gene: TRBJ2-1; V gene: TRBV6-6; CDR3 protein: ASGVRGSYNEQF
clone size: -; J gene: TRBJ2-1; V gene: TRBV4-1; CDR3 protein: ASPAPF
clone size: many; J gene: TRBJ2-5; V gene: TRBV14; CDR3 protein: ASSIQLQETQY